This T cell receptor (beta chain) emerged from a study of blood T cell repertoires in COVID-19. The CDR3 runs to 12 residues. V lost 0 bases, J lost 10 bases, and 7 bases lay in between. The germline V gene has CDR1 PRHDT and CDR2 FYEKMQ (reference sequence). Original analysis: The authors estimated nucleated cell counts from reference gene primer amplification. Sequenced by immunoSEQ multiplex PCR; TCRdb stores in-frame clones only, minus some. V and J calls and clone size come straight from that table; D and trimming were deduced from the DNA. The sample lists 110,000 to 150,000 clones, around four fifths seen once, with around 6.2% in the top ten.

The source material was PBMCs or T cells enriched from blood (not recorded which). The origin of this receptor is a woman in her forties who had recovered from COVID-19. The chain links TRBV13 to TRBJ2-1; no definite D call. The CDR3 spells CASSLGGQEQFF. In nucleotides, the CDR3 is TGTGCCAGCAGCTTAGGTGGCCAAGAGCAGTTCTTC.